This is a list of T cell receptor beta chains from one sample in a study of T cells in localized non-small cell lung cancer. Assay: immunoSEQ multiplex PCR; the TCRdb copy retains only in-frame clones and omits some. Of more than 30,000 clones in the sample, approximately 86% are singletons; the top ten hold 4% to 5%. The sample here was peripheral blood mononuclear cells, taken before any cancer treatment. The receptors were gathered from a woman between 35 and 75 years old with stage III lung adenocarcinoma. Both conserved end residues are part of each CDR3. The order of the fields is V gene, clone size, J gene, D gene, CDR3 protein, CDR3 DNA. The D gene is left open where the match is weak. Expanded clones get a size class; other rows say once, few or many, or leave the size out.

>TRBV18|.|TRBJ2-7|TRBD1
CASSPRDSLSYEQYF
TGTGCCAGCTCACCCCGGGACAGCCTCTCCTACGAGCAGTACTTC
>TRBV27|.|TRBJ2-3|TRBD1
CASSLDRATDTQYF
TGTGCCAGCAGCCTGGACAGGGCCACAGATACGCAGTATTTT
>TRBV27|.|TRBJ2-7|.
CASSYEQYF
TGTGCCAGCAGTTACGAGCAGTACTTC
>TRBV29-1|.|TRBJ2-3|.
CSVPTSSTDTQYF
TGCAGCGTTCCTACCTCTAGCACAGATACGCAGTATTTT
>TRBV7-8|.|TRBJ1-1|TRBD1
CASSLGGGLTEAFF
TGTGCCAGCAGCTTAGGAGGGGGCCTCACTGAAGCTTTCTTT
>TRBV18|.|TRBJ1-6|.
CASSPQTGYNSPLHF
TGTGCCAGCTCACCTCAGACAGGCTATAATTCACCCCTCCACTTT
>TRBV12-5|.|TRBJ1-5|TRBD1
CASGLVKGIRGQGAERENQPQHF
TGTGCTAGTGGTTTGGTGAAAGGGATACGAGGACAGGGGGCTGAGAGGGAAAATCAGCCCCAGCATTTT
>TRBV30|.|TRBJ2-1|.
CVAAASYNEQFF
TGCGTGGCGGCAGCCTCCTACAATGAGCAGTTCTTC
>TRBV19|few|TRBJ2-1|.
CASTLRDSNNEQFF
TGTGCCAGTACCCTACGCGACAGTAACAATGAGCAGTTCTTC
>TRBV19|.|TRBJ2-7|TRBD1
CASRKGTGGKAKERSYEQYF
TGTGCCAGTAGAAAAGGGACAGGGGGAAAAGCAAAGGAGAGGTCCTACGAGCAGTACTTC
>TRBV9|.|TRBJ2-3|TRBD2
CASSTGTGTRQYF
TGTGCCAGCTCGACTGGGACCGGGACTAGGCAGTATTTT
>TRBV29-1|.|TRBJ2-5|TRBD1
CSAYDRGRAETQYF
TGCAGCGCCTACGACAGGGGAAGGGCCGAGACCCAGTACTTC
>TRBV27|.|TRBJ2-5|TRBD2
CASSVAGTSQETQYF
TGTGCCAGCAGCGTAGCCGGGACTAGCCAAGAGACCCAGTACTTC
>TRBV10-3|once|TRBJ2-1|TRBD2
CAISERVAGGPRLEQFF
TGTGCCATCAGTGAAAGGGTAGCGGGGGGGCCTAGGCTTGAGCAGTTCTTC
>TRBV6-1|once|TRBJ2-1|TRBD2
CASSEGGTINNEQFF
TGTGCCAGCAGTGAAGGGGGGACTATAAACAATGAGCAGTTCTTC
>TRBV11-2|.|TRBJ2-5|TRBD2
CASSPGLAGIGQGETQYF
TGTGCCAGCAGCCCGGGACTAGCGGGGATAGGGCAAGGAGAGACCCAGTACTTC
>TRBV7-8|.|TRBJ2-7|TRBD1
CASSWTGGGYEQYF
TGTGCCAGCAGCTGGACAGGGGGCGGTTACGAGCAGTACTTC
>TRBV7-3|few|TRBJ2-7|TRBD2
CASRSGGSYEQYF
TGTGCCAGCCGGAGCGGGGGATCCTACGAGCAGTACTTC
>TRBV12-1|.|TRBJ2-2|.
CASSPRGPNTGELFF
TGTGCCAGCAGCCCGAGGGGGCCCAACACCGGGGAGCTGTTTTTT
>TRBV25-1|.|TRBJ1-2|.
CASSEGGGYTF
TGTGCCAGCAGTGAAGGGGGAGGCTACACCTTC
>TRBV27|.|TRBJ2-7|TRBD1
CASSSRDRGTYEQYF
TGTGCCAGCAGTTCCAGGGACAGGGGGACCTACGAGCAGTACTTC
>TRBV6-1|few|TRBJ2-7|.
CASSETVKWREQYF
TGTGCCAGCAGTGAAACAGTAAAGTGGAGAGAGCAGTACTTC
>TRBV2|.|TRBJ1-6|.
CASSDLDSNSPLHF
TGTGCCAGCAGTGACCTAGATTCTAATTCACCCCTCCACTTT
>TRBV6-6|.|TRBJ2-7|.
CASANTYEQYF
TGTGCCAGCGCAAATACCTACGAGCAATACTTC
>TRBV6-1|.|TRBJ1-4|TRBD1
CASSPGGAVAEKLFF
TGTGCCAGCAGTCCAGGGGGCGCGGTGGCTGAAAAACTGTTTTTT
>TRBV30|.|TRBJ2-7|TRBD2
CACDLGVAGTYEQYF
TGTGCCTGCGACTTAGGGGTAGCGGGAACCTACGAGCAGTACTTC
>TRBV7-3|once|TRBJ1-6|.
CASSSDRPLYNSPLHF
TGTGCCAGCAGTTCAGACAGGCCCCTCTATAATTCACCCCTCCACTTT
>TRBV7-9|.|TRBJ2-7|.
CASSLSWGYEQYF
TGTGCCAGCAGCTTATCCTGGGGCTACGAGCAGTACTTC
>TRBV6-1|once|TRBJ2-7|.
CASRVGGASYEQYF
TGTGCCAGCAGGGTTGGGGGCGCCTCCTACGAGCAGTACTTC
>TRBV27|once|TRBJ1-2|TRBD1
CASSPLGQIYGYTF
TGTGCCAGCAGTCCGTTGGGACAGATCTATGGCTACACCTTC
>TRBV19|.|TRBJ2-3|TRBD1
CASSFRDRVDTQYF
TGTGCCAGTAGTTTCCGGGACAGGGTCGATACGCAGTATTTT
>TRBV28|.|TRBJ1-1|.
CASGGVAEAFF
TGTGCCAGCGGGGGGGTAGCTGAAGCTTTCTTT
>TRBV5-4|.|TRBJ2-2|.
CASSTRLDGTGELFF
TGTGCCAGCAGTACGAGACTAGATGGGACCGGGGAGCTGTTTTTT
>TRBV28|.|TRBJ2-7|TRBD2
CASSLLGGDGAYEQYF
TGTGCCAGCAGTTTACTGGGGGGGGACGGTGCCTACGAGCAGTACTTC
>TRBV21-1|.|TRBJ1-5|.
CASSLQGRGQPQHF
TGTGCCAGCAGCTTACAGGGGAGAGGTCAGCCCCAGCATTTT
>TRBV2|.|TRBJ1-5|.
CASSDWSSDQPQHF
TGTGCCAGCAGTGATTGGTCGTCAGATCAGCCCCAGCATTTT
>TRBV2|few|TRBJ2-7|.
CASSEIGYEQYF
TGTGCCAGCAGTGAAATAGGTTACGAGCAGTACTTC
>TRBV5-1|.|TRBJ2-5|.
CASSLEDPGALQETQYF
TGCGCCAGCAGCTTGGAGGATCCAGGGGCCCTCCAAGAGACCCAGTACTTC
>TRBV7-3|few|TRBJ2-3|.
CASSPEGGGTDTQYF
TGTGCCAGCAGCCCTGAGGGGGGAGGCACAGATACGCAGTATTTT
>TRBV5-1|.|TRBJ2-7|TRBD1
CASSLRVNRDRIVQQYF
TGCGCCAGCAGCTTGAGAGTAAACCGGGACAGAATTGTGCAGCAGTACTTC
>TRBV7-2|.|TRBJ2-7|TRBD1
CASSLAQGARYEQYF
TGTGCCAGCAGCTTAGCACAGGGGGCTAGATACGAGCAGTACTTC
>TRBV25-1|.|TRBJ1-2|.
CASSPRSGVYYGYTF
TGTGCCAGCAGTCCCCGGTCGGGGGTGTACTATGGCTACACCTTC
>TRBV5-1|.|TRBJ2-2|TRBD2
CASSPGGLVLNTGELFF
TGCGCCAGCAGCCCGGGGGGACTAGTACTTAACACCGGGGAGCTGTTTTTT
>TRBV19|.|TRBJ1-5|.
CASSYRDQPQHF
TGTGCCAGTAGTTATAGGGATCAGCCCCAGCATTTT
>TRBV19|.|TRBJ1-2|.
CASSIGSGRNYGYTF
TGTGCCAGTAGTATTGGCTCAGGGCGGAACTATGGCTACACCTTC
>TRBV7-9|.|TRBJ2-1|TRBD2
CASSLLAGAKYNEQFF
TGTGCCAGCAGCTTGTTGGCGGGAGCTAAGTACAATGAGCAGTTCTTC
>TRBV9|.|TRBJ2-5|.
CASSVGVAHQETQYF
TGTGCCAGCAGCGTAGGGGTGGCCCACCAAGAGACCCAGTACTTC
>TRBV7-3|.|TRBJ2-3|TRBD2
CASSLGLGEGDTQYF
TGTGCCAGCAGCTTAGGGCTGGGGGAGGGAGATACGCAGTATTTT
>TRBV27|once|TRBJ1-2|TRBD1
CASSSLRGQGHYGYTF
TGTGCCAGCAGTTCCCTCAGAGGACAGGGTCACTATGGCTACACCTTC
>TRBV6-6|once|TRBJ1-3|TRBD1
CASRGTDPLGGNTIYF
TGTGCCAGCAGAGGGACAGACCCCTTGGGGGGAAACACCATATATTTT